A selection of T cell receptor beta chains follows, all from one sample in a study of T cell repertoires in cytomegalovirus infection. Using its own MiXCR run on the reads, TCRdb lists one record per CDR3 protein. The sample has about 490,000 distinct CDR3 sequences, 11% seen once. Sequences were obtained from PBMCs. All receptors derive from a human donor in good health (CMV status not recorded). Some clones in this sample may be carry-over from other donors' samples. Both conserved end residues are part of each CDR3. The D gene is left open where the match is weak. Size values are once, few and many counts, or a class for expanded clones, and some rows have none.

v_gene: TRBV7-6; abundance: many; d_gene: -; j_gene: TRBJ1-6; CDR3nt: TGTGCCAGCAGCTCGCGACAGGTGGCACCCCTCCACTTT; CDR3aa: CASSSRQVAPLHF
v_gene: TRBV2; abundance: many; d_gene: -; j_gene: TRBJ2-7; CDR3nt: TGTGCCAGCAGTGTGGGTATTCAGGGTCCCACCTACGAGCAGTACTTC; CDR3aa: CASSVGIQGPTYEQYF
v_gene: TRBV29-1; abundance: few; d_gene: -; j_gene: TRBJ2-7; CDR3nt: TGCAGCGCTTTTAAGAACAGCGGTCGCTCCTACGAGCAGTACTTC; CDR3aa: CSAFKNSGRSYEQYF
v_gene: TRBV20-1; abundance: -; d_gene: -; j_gene: TRBJ2-5; CDR3nt: TGCAGTGCCAATAGGGAGGAGACCCAGTACTTC; CDR3aa: CSANREETQYF
v_gene: TRBV7-2; abundance: many; d_gene: -; j_gene: TRBJ1-2; CDR3nt: TGTGCCAGCAGCTCGGAGGGGGTTGCGGCCCTCTATGGCTACACCTTC; CDR3aa: CASSSEGVAALYGYTF
v_gene: TRBV5-1; abundance: -; d_gene: -; j_gene: TRBJ1-2; CDR3nt: TGCGCCAGCAGCTCGGAAATTGCGGATGGCTACACCTTC; CDR3aa: CASSSEIADGYTF
v_gene: TRBV3-1; abundance: -; d_gene: TRBD2; j_gene: TRBJ2-2; CDR3nt: TGTGCCAGCAGCCTTCTAGCGGGCCCGAACACCGGGGAGCTGTTTTTT; CDR3aa: CASSLLAGPNTGELFF
v_gene: TRBV12-3/TRBV12-4; abundance: many; d_gene: -; j_gene: TRBJ1-3; CDR3nt: TGTGCCAGCAGTTTCGGGGGAAACACCATATATTTT; CDR3aa: CASSFGGNTIYF
v_gene: TRBV5-6; abundance: few; d_gene: -; j_gene: TRBJ1-5; CDR3nt: TGTGCCAGCAGCTTGGGAGACAGTCAGCCCCAGCATTTT; CDR3aa: CASSLGDSQPQHF
v_gene: TRBV7-2; abundance: many; d_gene: TRBD1; j_gene: TRBJ1-6; CDR3nt: TGTGCCAGCAGCCCTCTGACAGGGACCAATTCACCCCTCCACTTT; CDR3aa: CASSPLTGTNSPLHF
v_gene: TRBV28; abundance: many; d_gene: -; j_gene: TRBJ2-6; CDR3nt: TGTGCCAGCAGTACCCTGAGAGAGACCCTGGCCAACGTCCTGACTTTC; CDR3aa: CASSTLRETLANVLTF
v_gene: TRBV27; abundance: few; d_gene: -; j_gene: TRBJ2-3; CDR3nt: TGTGCCAGCAGTCCCGACTACCCGGCAGATACGCAGTATTTT; CDR3aa: CASSPDYPADTQYF
v_gene: TRBV28; abundance: many; d_gene: -; j_gene: TRBJ2-7; CDR3nt: TGTGCCAGCAGTGCACAGGGAAACGAGCAGTACTTC; CDR3aa: CASSAQGNEQYF
v_gene: TRBV6-6; abundance: few; d_gene: TRBD2; j_gene: TRBJ2-7; CDR3nt: TGTGCCAGCAGTTCCTCTGTAGGGACTAGCGGGAGGGCCGGGCAGTACTTC; CDR3aa: CASSSSVGTSGRAGQYF
v_gene: TRBV2; abundance: many; d_gene: TRBD1; j_gene: TRBJ2-1; CDR3nt: TGTGCCAGCAGCACCGGGACAGGGGCGGACAATGAGCAGTTCTTC; CDR3aa: CASSTGTGADNEQFF
v_gene: TRBV18; abundance: few; d_gene: -; j_gene: TRBJ2-5; CDR3nt: TGTGCCAGCTCACCACAAAAGGGAGAGACCCAGTACTTC; CDR3aa: CASSPQKGETQYF
v_gene: TRBV28; abundance: many; d_gene: -; j_gene: TRBJ2-1; CDR3nt: TGTGCCAGCAGTTTACCAGGGGATAATGAGCAGTTCTTC; CDR3aa: CASSLPGDNEQFF
v_gene: TRBV7-9; abundance: many; d_gene: TRBD1; j_gene: TRBJ2-7; CDR3nt: TGTGCCAGCACCCCAGGGGGCCGCTCCTACGAGCAGTACTTC; CDR3aa: CASTPGGRSYEQYF
v_gene: TRBV20-1; abundance: few; d_gene: TRBD2; j_gene: TRBJ2-3; CDR3nt: TGCAGTGCTAGAGGTTCTAGCGGTTTGGGCACAGATACGCAGTATTTT; CDR3aa: CSARGSSGLGTDTQYF
v_gene: TRBV29-1; abundance: many; d_gene: TRBD1; j_gene: TRBJ1-2; CDR3nt: TGCAGCGCAAACGCAGGGGGCGCGAATGGCTACACCTTC; CDR3aa: CSANAGGANGYTF
v_gene: TRBV13; abundance: few; d_gene: -; j_gene: TRBJ1-5; CDR3nt: TGTGCCAGCAGCTTAGCTGGGGGGGGAGCCTATGGCTTGGATAGCAATCAGCCCCAGCATTTT; CDR3aa: CASSLAGGGAYGLDSNQPQHF
v_gene: TRBV3-1; abundance: few; d_gene: TRBD2; j_gene: TRBJ2-7; CDR3nt: TGTGCCAGCAGCCAAGTAGGAGCGGGGTCCCCCTACGAGCAGTACTTC; CDR3aa: CASSQVGAGSPYEQYF
v_gene: TRBV7-9; abundance: many; d_gene: -; j_gene: TRBJ2-7; CDR3nt: TGTGCCAGCAGCCTTGGGTCCGCGGATACCTACGAGCAGTACTTC; CDR3aa: CASSLGSADTYEQYF
v_gene: TRBV19; abundance: many; d_gene: TRBD1; j_gene: TRBJ1-5; CDR3nt: TGTGCCAGTAGTTGGACAGGGGGTATCAATCAGCCCCAGCATTTT; CDR3aa: CASSWTGGINQPQHF
v_gene: TRBV19; abundance: many; d_gene: -; j_gene: TRBJ1-5; CDR3nt: TGTGCCAGTCATGAGTTCTATAGCAATCAGCCCCAGCATTTT; CDR3aa: CASHEFYSNQPQHF
v_gene: TRBV5-1; abundance: few; d_gene: -; j_gene: TRBJ2-1; CDR3nt: TGCGCCAGCAGCTTGGCCCGGCTTGAGTACAATGAGCAGTTCTTC; CDR3aa: CASSLARLEYNEQFF
v_gene: TRBV16; abundance: few; d_gene: TRBD1; j_gene: TRBJ2-1; CDR3nt: TGTGCCAGCAGCCCTCCGACAGGGGGCGCGTACAATGAGCAGTTCTTC; CDR3aa: CASSPPTGGAYNEQFF
v_gene: TRBV20-1; abundance: few; d_gene: -; j_gene: TRBJ1-2; CDR3nt: TGCAGTGCTAGACCCCCCGGGGGGCCCCCCTCGGGCTACACCTTC; CDR3aa: CSARPPGGPPSGYTF
v_gene: TRBV7-2; abundance: many; d_gene: TRBD1; j_gene: TRBJ2-1; CDR3nt: TGTGCCAGCAGCTCCCGGACAGGGGGATACAATGAGCAGTTCTTC; CDR3aa: CASSSRTGGYNEQFF
v_gene: TRBV29-1; abundance: many; d_gene: -; j_gene: TRBJ2-2; CDR3nt: TGCAGCGTGAAGGGGCCAAACACCGGGGAGCTGTTTTTT; CDR3aa: CSVKGPNTGELFF
v_gene: TRBV7-9; abundance: many; d_gene: -; j_gene: TRBJ1-1; CDR3nt: TGTGCCAGCAGCTTTCTTGAACCTACGATACTCTCTGAAGCTTTCTTT; CDR3aa: CASSFLEPTILSEAFF
v_gene: TRBV25-1; abundance: many; d_gene: -; j_gene: TRBJ2-5; CDR3nt: TGTGCCAGCAGTGCCTCCGCGGGGCGGGGGCCGATCCAAGAGACCCAGTACTTC; CDR3aa: CASSASAGRGPIQETQYF
v_gene: TRBV19; abundance: few; d_gene: -; j_gene: TRBJ1-1; CDR3nt: TGTGCCAGTTTCCAGGAAAGGACATCGGCCCAAGCTTTCTTT; CDR3aa: CASFQERTSAQAFF
v_gene: TRBV18; abundance: -; d_gene: -; j_gene: TRBJ2-3; CDR3nt: TGTGCCAGCTCACCACCGGCCTCGGGGGCAGATACGCAGTATTTT; CDR3aa: CASSPPASGADTQYF
v_gene: TRBV7-6; abundance: many; d_gene: TRBD2; j_gene: TRBJ2-4; CDR3nt: TGTGCCAGCAGCTTCATTAGACTAGCGGGAGCCCCTCTACTAGCCAAAAACATTCAGTACTTC; CDR3aa: CASSFIRLAGAPLLAKNIQYF
v_gene: TRBV7-6; abundance: many; d_gene: -; j_gene: TRBJ1-4; CDR3nt: TGTGCCAGCAGCTTAAGTTGGCGGGGAGCTAATGAAAAACTGTTTTTT; CDR3aa: CASSLSWRGANEKLFF
v_gene: TRBV7-9; abundance: many; d_gene: -; j_gene: TRBJ2-7; CDR3nt: TGTGCCAGCAGCTTACAAGCCTACGAGCAGTACTTC; CDR3aa: CASSLQAYEQYF
v_gene: TRBV11-2; abundance: many; d_gene: TRBD2; j_gene: TRBJ2-3; CDR3nt: TGTGCCAGCAGCGCATATGCGGGGGAAGATACGCAGTATTTT; CDR3aa: CASSAYAGEDTQYF
v_gene: TRBV12-3/TRBV12-4; abundance: few; d_gene: -; j_gene: TRBJ2-2; CDR3nt: TGTGCCAGCAGTTTCGTGATCTTCGGACAGCTCCTCGGGGAGCTGTTTTTT; CDR3aa: CASSFVIFGQLLGELFF
v_gene: TRBV7-2; abundance: many; d_gene: -; j_gene: TRBJ1-6; CDR3nt: TGTGCCAGCAGCAGGAGTCAATCACCCCTCCACTTT; CDR3aa: CASSRSQSPLHF
v_gene: TRBV20-1; abundance: -; d_gene: TRBD1; j_gene: TRBJ1-2; CDR3nt: TGCAGTGCTAGAGGGGGACAGGGGGGTCACTATGGCTACACCTTC; CDR3aa: CSARGGQGGHYGYTF
v_gene: TRBV2; abundance: many; d_gene: -; j_gene: TRBJ1-2; CDR3nt: TGTGCCAGCAGGAGCGACAGACAAGGGTTGAAGGGCTACACCTTC; CDR3aa: CASRSDRQGLKGYTF
v_gene: TRBV9; abundance: few; d_gene: -; j_gene: TRBJ2-1; CDR3nt: TGTGCCAGCAGACTACCCGGGACCAAGCAGTTCTTC; CDR3aa: CASRLPGTKQFF
v_gene: TRBV30; abundance: -; d_gene: -; j_gene: TRBJ1-1; CDR3nt: TGTGCCTGGAGGGCAGGCACTGAAGCTTTCTTT; CDR3aa: CAWRAGTEAFF
v_gene: TRBV7-2; abundance: many; d_gene: TRBD1; j_gene: TRBJ2-7; CDR3nt: TGTGCCAGCAGCCCTCGGACAGGGCCGGGTTACGAGCAGTACTTC; CDR3aa: CASSPRTGPGYEQYF
v_gene: TRBV11-2; abundance: many; d_gene: TRBD2; j_gene: TRBJ2-5; CDR3nt: TGTGCCACGACAGGGCTAGCGGGGGGGCCTTGGGAGACCCAGTACTTC; CDR3aa: CATTGLAGGPWETQYF
v_gene: TRBV14; abundance: many; d_gene: -; j_gene: TRBJ1-2; CDR3nt: TGTGCCAGCAGCCGCTCCTTGGGGGGCGCTGGGGGCTACACCTTC; CDR3aa: CASSRSLGGAGGYTF
v_gene: TRBV20-1; abundance: many; d_gene: -; j_gene: TRBJ2-1; CDR3nt: TGCAGTGCTAGAGATGCGACTAGAACCTTCGGTGAGCAGTTCTTC; CDR3aa: CSARDATRTFGEQFF
v_gene: TRBV20-1; abundance: -; d_gene: -; j_gene: TRBJ2-3; CDR3nt: TGCAGTTTCAAAGTGCGCACAGATACGCAGTATTTT; CDR3aa: CSFKVRTDTQYF